What follows are 9 T cell receptor beta chains derived from one specimen sequenced in a study of T cells in Graves' hyperthyroidism and ophthalmopathy. Authors of the study amplified TCR beta CDR3 regions from RNA transcripts. The HTBI set primed first-round TCR CDR3 RT-PCR. TCRdb re-called the multiplex PCR reads through MiXCR, storing one row per CDR3 protein. This repertoire shows 250,000 to 300,000 distinct CDR3 sequences, around 19% found once; its top ten account for about 35%. The specimen sequenced was blood. The receptors were sampled from a man in his fifties with Graves' ophthalmopathy.

This clonotype showed up just once. This rearrangement joins TRBV28 to TRBJ2-5, with a possible D match to TRBD2 (5 bases). This CDR3 has 13 amino acids. Trimming stripped 3 bases from V and 5 bases from J, with 10 bases between. Germline CDR1 MDHEN, CDR2 SYDVKM. The CDR3 DNA is TGTGCCAGCAGTTTGAGGGTCTGGGAGACCCAGTACTTC. Amino acids: CASSLRVWETQYF.

This clonotype has at least ten counts. The rearrangement uses TRBV2 and TRBJ2-6; tentative D call: TRBD2 (5 bases). V was clipped by 7 bases and J by 3 bases, with 19 bases between them. The CDR3 loop spans 17 amino acids. The germline CDR1 and CDR2 sequences are SNHLY and FYNNEI. The CDR3 loop reads CASINDGGLRGANVLTF. CDR3 in DNA: TGTGCCAGCATCAACGACGGCGGGCTACGTGGGGCCAACGTCCTGACTTTC.

Ten or more counts support this clonotype. CDR3 sequence: CASSLMSAADTQYF. The CDR3 DNA reads as TGTGCCAGCAGCTTAATGTCAGCGGCAGATACGCAGTATTTT. The rearrangement links TRBV7-9 to TRBJ2-3; D is perhaps TRBD2 (5 bases). Germline CDR1 and CDR2: SEHNR and FQNEAQ (reference sequence). V was trimmed by 2 bases and J by 4 bases, leaving 10 bases between them. The CDR3 length is 14 residues.

This clonotype was seen at least ten times. The chain combines TRBV7-2 with TRBJ2-1; 7 bases fit TRBD1. Germline V lookup: CDR1 SGHTA, CDR2 FQGNSA. Trimming cost V 3 bases and J 0 bases; bases outside gene matches: 2. The length of the CDR3 is 15 residues. The CDR3 loop is CASSFSGGSYNEQFF. The CDR3 DNA reads TGTGCCAGCAGCTTTTCAGGGGGCTCCTACAATGAGCAGTTCTTC.

This chain connects TRBV29-1 to TRBJ1-2, with 7 bases aligning to TRBD1. CDR1 and CDR2 from the germline V gene are SQVTM and ANQGSEA. The CDR3 has 17 amino acids. J gave up 4 bases and V 4 bases, and 18 bases lay outside the gene matches. The DNA for the CDR3 is TGCAGCGTTGTGGGGCCCCCGGCGGGACAGAGATCCTATGGCTACACCTTC. The encoded protein is CSVVGPPAGQRSYGYTF.

This clonotype has at least ten counts. The chain recombines TRBV28 with TRBJ2-3; D possibly corresponds to TRBD2 (5 bases). The germline V gene encodes CDR1 MDHEN and CDR2 SYDVKM. V was trimmed by 2 bases and J by 0 bases, leaving 9 bases between them. There are 15 residues in the CDR3. The CDR3 DNA is TGTGCCAGCAGTTTAGAGGGATGGAGCACAGATACGCAGTATTTT. This gives the protein CASSLEGWSTDTQYF.

The chain joins TRBV5-1 to TRBJ2-7; the D gene is possibly TRBD2 (5 bases). In germline, CDR1 is SGHRS, CDR2 YFSETQ. The V and J ends lost 0 bases and 3 bases respectively, with 13 bases between them. The CDR3 has 15 amino acids. The CDR3 protein is CASSLDPSQNYEQYF. The DNA for the CDR3 is TGCGCCAGCAGCTTGGATCCTAGCCAAAACTACGAGCAGTACTTC.

This clonotype was found many times. The chain combines TRBV28 with TRBJ1-1, with 9 bases that match TRBD1. From germline, CDR1 is MDHEN and CDR2 SYDVKM. J lost 4 bases, V lost 11 bases, and 14 bases had no gene match. The CDR3 sequence is 15 residues long. The CDR3, as DNA: TGTGCCGCCTTCCCGGGACAGGGTTCGGGCACTGAAGCTTTCTTT. The encoded protein is CAAFPGQGSGTEAFF.

This clonotype was observed at least ten times. The rearrangement links TRBV7-2 to TRBJ2-7; tentatively, D is TRBD1 (7 bases). V lost 1 base and J lost 2, with 18 bases in between. The CDR3 contains 17 residues. Germline CDR1 reads SGHTA; CDR2 reads FQGNSA. The CDR3 nucleotides are TGTGCCAGCAGCTTAGTGGGCGGGGCAGGGGGGCCCTACGAGCAGTACTTC. Protein product: CASSLVGGAGGPYEQYF.